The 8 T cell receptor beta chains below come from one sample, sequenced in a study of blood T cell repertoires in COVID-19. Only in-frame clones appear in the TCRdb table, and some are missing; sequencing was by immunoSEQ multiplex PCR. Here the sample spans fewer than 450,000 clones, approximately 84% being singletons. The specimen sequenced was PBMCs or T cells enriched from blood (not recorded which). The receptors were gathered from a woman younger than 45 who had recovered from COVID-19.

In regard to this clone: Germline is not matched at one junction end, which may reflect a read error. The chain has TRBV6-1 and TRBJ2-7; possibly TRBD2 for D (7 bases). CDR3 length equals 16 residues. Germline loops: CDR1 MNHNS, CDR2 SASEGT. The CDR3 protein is CASNERGGTPAYEQYF. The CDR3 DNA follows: TGTGCCAGCAATGAAAGGGGGGGTACCCCCGCCTACGAGCAGTACTTC.

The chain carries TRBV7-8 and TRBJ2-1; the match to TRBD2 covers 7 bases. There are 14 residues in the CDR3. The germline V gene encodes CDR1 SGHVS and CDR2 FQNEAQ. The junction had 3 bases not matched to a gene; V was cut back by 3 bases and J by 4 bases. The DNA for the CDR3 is TGTGCCAGCAGCTTCCAGCGGGGTTACAATGAGCAGTTCTTC. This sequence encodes CASSFQRGYNEQFF.

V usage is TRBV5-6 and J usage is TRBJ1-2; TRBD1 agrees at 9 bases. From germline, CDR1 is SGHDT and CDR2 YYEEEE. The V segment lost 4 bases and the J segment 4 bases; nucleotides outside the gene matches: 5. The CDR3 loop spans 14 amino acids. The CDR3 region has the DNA TGTGCCAGCAGCCTGGACAGGGGCCGCTATGGCTACACCTTC. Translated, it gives CASSLDRGRYGYTF.

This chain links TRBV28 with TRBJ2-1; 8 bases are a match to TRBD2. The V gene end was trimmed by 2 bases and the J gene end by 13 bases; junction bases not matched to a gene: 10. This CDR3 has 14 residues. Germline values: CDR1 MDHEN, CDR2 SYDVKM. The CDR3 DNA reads TGTGCCAGCAGTTTAGCGGGGGGACCTACCTTACAGTTCTTC. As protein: CASSLAGGPTLQFF.

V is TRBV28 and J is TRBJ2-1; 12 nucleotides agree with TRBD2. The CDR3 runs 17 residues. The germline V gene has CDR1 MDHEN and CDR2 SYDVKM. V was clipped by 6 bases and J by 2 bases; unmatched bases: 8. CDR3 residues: CASRTSGGPGAYNEQFF. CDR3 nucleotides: TGTGCCAGCAGGACTAGCGGGGGCCCGGGGGCCTACAATGAGCAGTTCTTC.

CDR3 in amino acids: CASTPGGENYGYTF. CDR3 DNA: TGCGCCAGCACCCCGGGAGGGGAGAACTATGGCTACACCTTC. V is TRBV5-1 and J is TRBJ1-2; tentatively, D is TRBD1 (5 bases). V lost 6 bases to trimming and J lost 2 bases, with 14 bases between them. Per germline, CDR1 SGHRS and CDR2 YFSETQ. This CDR3 comprises 14 residues. The variable domain in full, completed from reference TRBV5-1 and TRBJ1-2, reads KAGVTQTPRYLIKTRGQQVTLSCSPISGHRSVSWYQQTPGQGLQFLFEYFSETQRNKGNFPGRFSGRQFSNSRSEMNVSTLELGDSALYLCASTPGGENYGYTFGSGTRLTVV.

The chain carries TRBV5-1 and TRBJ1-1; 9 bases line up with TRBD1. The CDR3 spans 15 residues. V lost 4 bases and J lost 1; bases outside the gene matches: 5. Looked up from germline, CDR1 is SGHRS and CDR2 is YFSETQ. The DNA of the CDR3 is TGCGCCAGCAGCCGGGGACAGGGTGGGAACACTGAAGCTTTCTTT. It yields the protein CASSRGQGGNTEAFF. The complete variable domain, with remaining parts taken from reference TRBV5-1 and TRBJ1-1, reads KAGVTQTPRYLIKTRGQQVTLSCSPISGHRSVSWYQQTPGQGLQFLFEYFSETQRNKGNFPGRFSGRQFSNSRSEMNVSTLELGDSALYLCASSRGQGGNTEAFFGQGTRLTVV.

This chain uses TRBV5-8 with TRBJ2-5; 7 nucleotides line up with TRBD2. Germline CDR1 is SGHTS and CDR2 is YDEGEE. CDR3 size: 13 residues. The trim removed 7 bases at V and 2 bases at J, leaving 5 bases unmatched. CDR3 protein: CASRGGEQETQYF. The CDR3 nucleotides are TGTGCCAGCCGTGGGGGGGAACAAGAGACCCAGTACTTC.